These 24 T cell receptor beta chains were sequenced from one sample in a study of regulatory T cells in long-lasting Graves disease (dated by TCRdb to the early 2020s). Interpreted using the paper, the time point label stands for: newly diagnosed GD, antithyroid drugs for less than 3 months. For both TCR sequencing and RNA sequencing, RNA was extracted from PBMCs in TRIzol. The method behind the library was multiplex PCR. Sequencer: Illumina HiSeq 4000. TCR beta libraries were built with iRepertoire HTBI primers and Arm-PCR amplification of CDR3 regions. TCRdb ran its own pipeline on the public reads, namely fastp trimming at Q25 and MiXCR clone calling, and kept in-frame beta chains. Each CDR3 protein appears once, grouped with its most common genes and DNA. This sample comprises approximately 230,000 distinct CDR3 sequences, 15% to 20% of them detected only once. Of the sample, 22% is held by the ten largest clones.

The material sequenced was peripheral blood mononuclear cells (PBMCs), taken at new diagnosis, from a patient treated with antithyroid drugs. Source of these receptors: a female donor with Graves disease.

This clonotype was picked up many times. The gene calls are TRBV7-9 and TRBJ1-2; TRBD1 aligns across 7 bases. Germline CDR1 and CDR2: SEHNR and FQNEAQ (reference sequence). This CDR3 contains 14 residues. After removal of 3 bases from V and 6 bases from J, the junction contained 7 bases not matched to a gene. For the CDR3, the DNA is TGTGCCAGCAGCTTCCGACAGGGCGAAGATGGCTACACCTTC. Translating gives CASSFRQGEDGYTF.

The rearrangement links TRBV12-5 to TRBJ2-7; TRBD2 might be the D (5 bases). This CDR3 is built from 15 residues. V lost 0 bases and J lost 2, with 11 bases in between. Germline V gives CDR1 LGHNT, CDR2 FRNRAP. CDR3 region: CASGLVLGDTYEQYF. The CDR3 region has the DNA TGTGCTAGTGGTTTGGTACTCGGGGATACCTACGAGCAGTACTTC.

This clonotype was picked up a small number of times. Compared with germline, one end of the junction differs, possibly owing to a read error. The chain uses TRBV24-1 and TRBJ2-1; 11 positions agree with TRBD2. Germline values: CDR1 KGHDR, CDR2 SFDVKD. This CDR3 has 16 residues. This chain's CDR3 is CVTSDTGLAENNEQFF. CDR3 sequence (DNA): TGTGTCACCAGTGACACGGGACTAGCGGAGAACAATGAGCAGTTCTTC.

This clonotype was seen many times. Here the CDR3 DNA reads TGTGCCAGCTCACCAGCGGCGGAGCCTAACTATGGCTACACCTTC. Its translation: CASSPAAEPNYGYTF. The chain couples TRBV18 to TRBJ1-2, with unresolved D. The CDR3 runs to 15 residues. The V end was cut by 2 bases, the J end by 0 bases, with 10 bases between. Germline CDR1 is KGHSH and CDR2 is LQKENI.

In this sample, this clonotype turned up many times. Written as DNA, the CDR3 is TGCAGTGCTCCTGGGTTGTTAGCGGGAGCGGCATACAATGAGCAGTTCTTC. Translated, it gives CSAPGLLAGAAYNEQFF. This sequence joins TRBV20-1 and TRBJ2-1; 9 nucleotides match TRBD2. The CDR3 has 17 residues. CDR1 is DFQATT and CDR2 is SNEGSKA in the germline V gene (reference sequence). Trimming at V came to 5 bases and at J to 4 bases, leaving 15 bases not matched to a gene.

This clonotype has just one count. The rearrangement uses TRBV3-1 and TRBJ1-1; D unclear. Deletions cut 0 bases from V and 6 bases from J, with 14 bases between. Germline V lookup: CDR1 LGHDT, CDR2 YNNKEL (reference sequence). The CDR3 is 15 residues long. The CDR3 DNA is TGTGCCAGCAGCCAAGAAAGGTGGTCTCTACCTGAAGCTTTCTTT. It translates to CASSQERWSLPEAFF.

The chain recombines TRBV7-9 with TRBJ1-5, with a tentative D call TRBD1 (6 bases). Trimming removed 1 base from V and 2 bases from J, with 9 bases in between. CDR3 length equals 15 residues. Germline V gene sequence: CDR1 SEHNR, CDR2 FQNEAQ (reference sequence). CDR3 DNA sequence: TGTGCCAGCAGCTTAGTGGGGGCTGGCAATCAGCCCCAGCATTTT. Residues: CASSLVGAGNQPQHF.

This clonotype was seen a few times. The CDR3 reads CSARGQGKNEQYF. DNA for the CDR3: TGCAGTGCTAGAGGACAGGGGAAAAACGAGCAGTACTTC. This chain links TRBV20-1 with TRBJ2-7; TRBD1 aligns across 8 bases. This CDR3 has 13 amino acids. CDR1 is DFQATT, CDR2 SNEGSKA, per germline (reference sequence). V gave up 1 base and J gave up 5 bases; unmatched junction bases: 4.

This clonotype has ten or more counts. The chain is built from TRBV6-2 or TRBV6-3 and TRBJ2-7; 11 positions match TRBD1. V lost 4 bases, J lost 5 bases, and 7 bases stayed unmatched. The germline V gene encodes CDR1 MNHEY and CDR2 SVGEGT. The length of the CDR3 is 15 residues. The CDR3 reads CASSSRGQGDDEQYF. CDR3 sequence (DNA): TGTGCCAGCAGTTCCCGGGGACAGGGGGACGACGAGCAGTACTTC.

This clonotype was seen ten or more times. The rearrangement uses TRBV10-3 and TRBJ1-1; D is unclear. V was pared by 8 bases and J by 0 bases, with 10 bases between. Germline V gene data show CDR1 as ENHRY and CDR2 as SYGVKD. This CDR3 is built from 13 residues. CDR3 in DNA: TGTGCCATCGCCCGGGCGGTGAACACTGAAGCTTTCTTT. Translation: CAIARAVNTEAFF.

The chain carries TRBV27 and TRBJ1-6, with 9 positions matching TRBD1. Germline loops: CDR1 MNHEY, CDR2 SMNVEV (reference sequence). V trimming: 3 bases; J trimming: 14 bases; junction bases outside the gene matches: 8. The CDR3 runs 14 residues. CDR3 region: CASSLGTGYGTLHF. The CDR3 coding sequence is TGTGCCAGCAGTTTGGGGACAGGGTATGGAACCCTCCACTTT.

Of note for this clonotype: Possible read error: a much larger clone is one base away. V is TRBV18 and J is TRBJ2-3, with D perhaps TRBD1 (5 bases). There are 15 residues in the CDR3. CDR1 and CDR2 (germline): KGHSH, LQKENI. This chain's CDR3 is CASSPRGPITDTRYF. In DNA form, the CDR3 reads TGTGCCAGCTCACCTAGGGGTCCCATCACAGATACGCGGTATTTT.

This clonotype was seen at least ten times. The rearrangement joins TRBV10-3 to TRBJ2-3; D is uncertain. CDR3 length: 13 amino acids. Deletions cut 2 bases from V and 1 base from J, with 4 bases between. In germline, CDR1 is ENHRY, CDR2 SYGVKD. In nucleotides, the CDR3 is TGTGCCATCAGTGAGGGGGGCACAGATACGCAGTATTTT. This sequence encodes CAISEGGTDTQYF.

In its sample, this clonotype was seen many times. The rearrangement uses TRBV6-1 and TRBJ1-6, with D unresolved. Germline loops: CDR1 MNHNS, CDR2 SASEGT. V was pared by 7 bases and J by 4 bases, with 8 bases between. The CDR3 is 13 amino acids. The CDR3 loop reads CASTGRYNSPLHF. The CDR3 DNA follows: TGTGCCAGCACCGGCAGGTATAATTCACCCCTCCACTTT.

This clonotype occurred many times. The chain couples TRBV20-1 to TRBJ1-1; a possible D gene is TRBD1 (6 bases). The germline gives CDR1 DFQATT, CDR2 SNEGSKA (reference sequence). The V end was cut by 5 bases, the J end by 4 bases, with 20 bases between. CDR3 length: 15 residues. The CDR3 DNA is TGCAGTGCTGGACTTCAGGGGTTAAGTCGCACTGAAGCTTTCTTT. This gives the protein CSAGLQGLSRTEAFF.

A remark on this clonotype: This may come from a read error, since a much larger clone is one base off. Written as DNA, the CDR3 is TGTACCAGCAGTTTCGACCACAGGGGTACCGGGGAGCTGTTTTTT. Encoded protein: CTSSFDHRGTGELFF. The chain recombines TRBV27 with TRBJ2-2; 7 positions match TRBD1. This CDR3 contains 15 residues. The germline V gene encodes CDR1 MNHEY and CDR2 SMNVEV (reference sequence).

This clonotype was recorded many times. The chain has TRBV6-5 and TRBJ1-2; possible D gene TRBD1, 6 bases. This CDR3 is 15 amino acids long. V lost 4 bases to trimming and J lost 4 bases, with 16 bases between them. Germline CDR1 MNHEY, CDR2 SVGAGI. The CDR3 DNA reads as TGTGCCAGCAGTTCTCAAGGTACAGGGCCCTATGGCTACACCTTC. This sequence encodes CASSSQGTGPYGYTF.

In regard to this clonotype: Since a far larger clone is one base different, this is likely a read error. The V call is TRBV6-2 or TRBV6-3, the J call TRBJ1-6, with 10 bases identical to TRBD1. Germline loops: CDR1 MNHEY, CDR2 SVGEGT. The ends lost 6 bases at V and 9 bases at J; junction bases unmatched: 5. This CDR3 comprises 14 residues. The CDR3 loop is CASRGDRGPSPLHF. In DNA form, the CDR3 reads TGTGCCAGCAGGGGGGACAGGGGACCTTCACCCCTCCACTTT.

The table lists this clonotype with many counts. The chain carries TRBV12-3 or TRBV12-4 and TRBJ2-3; TRBD2 matches at 8 bases. The CDR3 loop spans 16 amino acids. With V trimmed by 3 bases and J by 1 base, 6 bases remained unmatched. CDR3 amino acids: CASSFRLREGTDTQYF. The DNA for the CDR3 is TGTGCCAGCAGTTTTCGGTTGCGGGAGGGCACAGATACGCAGTATTTT.

This clonotype was seen at least ten times. The gene calls are TRBV28 and TRBJ2-7, with D hard to call. With 10 bases removed from V and 2 bases from J, the gap between germline ends came to 15 bases. Germline V gene sequence: CDR1 MDHEN, CDR2 SYDVKM. This CDR3 spans 13 amino acids. The CDR3 DNA follows: TGTGCCACCAAAGGGTCACGAGCCTACGAGCAGTACTTC. Protein: CATKGSRAYEQYF.

This clonotype was counted ten times or more. In DNA form, the CDR3 reads TGTGCCACCAATGCAGGGTGGAACACTGAAGCTTTCTTT. Protein: CATNAGWNTEAFF. This chain joins TRBV24-1 and TRBJ1-1, with a possible D match to TRBD1 (5 bases). Trimming removed 8 bases at V and 1 base at J, with 10 bases between. CDR1 and CDR2 (germline): KGHDR, SFDVKD. The CDR3 runs to 13 residues.

This clonotype showed up many times. The J gene is TRBJ2-5, the V gene TRBV11-3; 9 nucleotides align to TRBD1. Germline V CDR1 and CDR2: SGHNT, YENEEA. The CDR3 loop spans 16 amino acids. The trim removed 5 bases at V and 5 bases at J, leaving 12 bases unmatched. CDR3 in DNA: TGTGCCAGCAGCGAAATGGGACAGGGCGGGTCCGAGACCCAGTACTTC. Residues: CASSEMGQGGSETQYF.

This clonotype was found many times. This chain connects TRBV18 to TRBJ2-5; 9 bases are shared with TRBD1. With V trimmed by 3 bases and J by 4 bases, 6 bases remained unmatched. Germline V gene sequence: CDR1 KGHSH, CDR2 LQKENI. CDR3 size: 15 residues. The CDR3 protein is CASSPAATGGETQYF. As DNA, the CDR3 is TGTGCCAGCTCACCCGCCGCGACAGGGGGAGAGACCCAGTACTTC.

This clonotype was counted only a few times. V usage is TRBV6-2 or TRBV6-3 and J usage is TRBJ1-6; possibly TRBD1 for D (5 bases). The CDR3 has 15 amino acids. Trimming shortened V by 6 bases and J by 6 bases, and 15 bases separated the two germline ends. The germline V gene has CDR1 MNHEY and CDR2 SVGEGT. CDR3 nucleotides: TGTGCCAGCAGGGGGATGGGGCTAGGTAATTCACCCCTCCACTTT. Translated: CASRGMGLGNSPLHF.